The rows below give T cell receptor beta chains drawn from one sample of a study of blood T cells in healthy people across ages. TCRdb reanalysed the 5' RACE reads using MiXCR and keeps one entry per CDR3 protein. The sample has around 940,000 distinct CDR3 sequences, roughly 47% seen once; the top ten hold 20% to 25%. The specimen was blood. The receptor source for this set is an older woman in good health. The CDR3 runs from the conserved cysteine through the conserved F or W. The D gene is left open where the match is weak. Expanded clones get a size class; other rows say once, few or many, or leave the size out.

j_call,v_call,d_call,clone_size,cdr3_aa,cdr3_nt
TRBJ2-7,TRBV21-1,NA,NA,CASSATGGVYEQYF,TGTGCCAGCAGCGCGACAGGGGGGGTATACGAGCAGTACTTC
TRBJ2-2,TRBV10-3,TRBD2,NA,CAIHRTGTSGSKDTGELFF,TGTGCCATACACAGGACCGGGACTAGCGGGAGTAAGGACACCGGGGAGCTGTTTTTT
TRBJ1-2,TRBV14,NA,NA,CASSQGEGFYGYTF,TGTGCCAGCAGCCAAGGAGAAGGGTTCTATGGCTACACCTTC
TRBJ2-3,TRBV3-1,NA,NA,CASRAGQLKDTQYF,TGTGCCAGCAGGGCCGGACAGCTCAAGGATACGCAGTATTTT
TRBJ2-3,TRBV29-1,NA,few,CSIRNADTQYF,TGCAGCATTCGGAACGCAGATACGCAGTATTTT
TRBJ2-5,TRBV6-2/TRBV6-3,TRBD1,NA,CASRTLPDRDQETQYF,TGTGCCAGCAGAACCCTCCCGGACAGGGATCAAGAGACCCAGTACTTC
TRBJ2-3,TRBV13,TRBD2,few,CASSLAGPSGSSDTQYF,TGTGCCAGCAGCTTAGCCGGTCCTAGCGGGAGCTCAGATACGCAGTATTTT
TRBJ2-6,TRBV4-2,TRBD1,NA,CASSQLPGTGLSGANVLTF,TGTGCCAGCAGCCAATTACCCGGGACAGGCCTCTCTGGGGCCAACGTCCTGACTTTC
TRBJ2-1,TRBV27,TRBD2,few,CASSLSLGLAGSRQFF,TGTGCCAGCAGTTTATCCCTTGGACTAGCGGGATCTCGGCAGTTCTTC
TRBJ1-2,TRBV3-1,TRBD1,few,CASSQWDRGGYTF,TGTGCCAGCAGCCAATGGGACAGGGGTGGCTACACCTTC
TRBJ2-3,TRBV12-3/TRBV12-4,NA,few,CASSCVGTDTQYF,TGTGCCAGCAGTTGTGTCGGCACAGATACGCAGTATTTT
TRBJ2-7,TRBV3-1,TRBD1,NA,CASSQSWTGGYEQYF,TGTGCCAGCAGCCAATCTTGGACAGGGGGCTACGAGCAGTACTTC
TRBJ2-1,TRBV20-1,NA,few,CSARTGGSGEQFF,TGCAGTGCTAGGACTGGGGGAAGTGGTGAGCAGTTCTTC
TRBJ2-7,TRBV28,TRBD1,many,CASSLWSGGAYEQYF,TGTGCCAGCAGTTTATGGTCAGGGGGCGCATACGAGCAGTACTTC
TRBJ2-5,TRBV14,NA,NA,CASSQSSAKGETQYF,TGTGCCAGCAGCCAGTCGTCCGCTAAAGGGGAGACCCAGTACTTC
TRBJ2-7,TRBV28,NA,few,CASKLAPHYEQYF,TGTGCCAGCAAACTAGCCCCCCACTACGAGCAGTACTTC
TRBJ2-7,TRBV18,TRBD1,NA,CASSPQGQGPYEQYF,TGTGCCAGCTCACCACAGGGACAGGGGCCCTACGAGCAGTACTTC
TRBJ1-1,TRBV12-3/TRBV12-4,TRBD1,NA,CASSLGRDRGREAFF,TGTGCCAGCAGTCTGGGCCGGGACAGGGGTCGTGAAGCTTTCTTT
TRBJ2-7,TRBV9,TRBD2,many,CASSRTSGNFRSYEQYF,TGTGCCAGCAGCCGAACTAGCGGAAACTTTCGCTCCTACGAGCAGTACTTC
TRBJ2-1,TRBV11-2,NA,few,CASSYRGSGLDNEQFF,TGTGCCAGCAGCTATCGGGGGAGCGGGCTAGACAATGAGCAGTTCTTC
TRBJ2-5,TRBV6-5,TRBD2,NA,CASSPNGGGVGETQYF,TGTGCCAGCAGTCCTAACGGGGGGGGAGTTGGAGAGACCCAGTACTTC
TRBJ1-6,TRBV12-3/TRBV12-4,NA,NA,CASRLGLTNSPLHF,TGTGCCAGCAGGTTAGGTCTGACTAATTCACCCCTCCACTTT
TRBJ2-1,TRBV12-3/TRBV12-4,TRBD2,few,CASSRSGGSNEQFF,TGTGCCAGCAGTAGGTCGGGAGGTTCAAATGAGCAGTTCTTC
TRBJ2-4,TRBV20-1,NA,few,CSAGLAETLAKNIQYF,TGCAGTGCCGGATTAGCGGAGACGCTAGCCAAAAACATTCAGTACTTC
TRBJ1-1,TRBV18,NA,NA,CASSPQGAEVAFF,TGTGCCAGCTCCCCACAGGGAGCGGAGGTAGCTTTCTTT
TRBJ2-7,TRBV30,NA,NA,CAWNGGGGYEQYF,TGTGCCTGGAATGGAGGGGGGGGCTACGAGCAGTACTTC
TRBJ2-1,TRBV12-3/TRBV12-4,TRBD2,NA,CASSARRGGIDEQFF,TGTGCCAGCAGCGCACGACGGGGGGGTATAGATGAGCAGTTCTTC
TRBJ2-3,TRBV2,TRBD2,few,CASSSGTSGRSTDTQYF,TGTGCCAGCAGTTCCGGGACTAGCGGGAGGTCAACAGATACGCAGTATTTT
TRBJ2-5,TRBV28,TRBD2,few,CASSRGTSAETQYF,TGTGCCAGCAGTCGGGGGACTAGCGCGGAGACCCAGTACTTC
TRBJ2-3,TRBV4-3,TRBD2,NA,CASSQVWRGVTDTQYF,TGCGCCAGCAGCCAAGTTTGGCGGGGGGTCACAGATACGCAGTATTTT
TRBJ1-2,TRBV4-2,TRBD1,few,CASSQGDRSSIGYTF,TGTGCCAGCAGCCAGGGGGACAGGAGCTCTATTGGCTACACCTTC
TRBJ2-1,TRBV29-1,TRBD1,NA,CSVLQGARGNEQFF,TGCAGCGTCCTACAGGGGGCTAGGGGGAATGAGCAGTTCTTC
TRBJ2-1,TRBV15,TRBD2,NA,CATSRVVSGVNEQFF,TGTGCCACCAGCAGAGTGGTTAGCGGGGTCAATGAGCAGTTCTTC
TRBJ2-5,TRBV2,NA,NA,CASRQLGEQYF,TGTGCCAGCAGGCAACTAGGAGAGCAGTACTTC
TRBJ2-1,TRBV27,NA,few,CASSFGPGFDEQFF,TGTGCCAGCAGCTTTGGGCCCGGGTTCGATGAGCAGTTCTTC
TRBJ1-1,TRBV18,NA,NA,CASSPRQANTEAFF,TGTGCCAGCTCACCCCGACAGGCGAACACTGAAGCTTTCTTT
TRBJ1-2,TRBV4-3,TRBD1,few,CASSQERGTGNYGYTF,TGCGCCAGCAGCCAAGAGAGGGGGACAGGCAACTATGGCTACACCTTC
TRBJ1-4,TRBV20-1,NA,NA,CSARRTRTNEKLFF,TGCAGTGCGAGAAGGACACGGACTAATGAAAAACTGTTTTTT
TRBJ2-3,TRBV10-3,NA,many,CAISVSGIADTQYF,TGTGCCATCAGTGTATCCGGGATAGCAGATACGCAGTATTTT
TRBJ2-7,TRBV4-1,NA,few,CASSFRRGYEQYF,TGCGCCAGCAGCTTCCGCAGGGGCTACGAGCAGTACTTC
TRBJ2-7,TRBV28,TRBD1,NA,CASSSWDRGLKEQYF,TGTGCCAGCAGTTCCTGGGACAGGGGGTTGAAAGAGCAGTACTTC
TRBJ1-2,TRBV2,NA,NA,CASTAVRGANYGYTF,TGTGCCAGCACAGCAGTCCGGGGGGCTAACTATGGCTACACCTTC
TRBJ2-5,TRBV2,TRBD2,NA,CASSGTSGRQETQYF,TGTGCCAGCAGCGGGACTAGCGGGCGTCAAGAGACCCAGTACTTC
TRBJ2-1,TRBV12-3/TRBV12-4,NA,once,CASALVYEQFF,TGTGCCAGCGCCCTAGTTTATGAGCAGTTCTTC
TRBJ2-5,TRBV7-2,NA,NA,CASSEPGSKETQYF,TGTGCCAGCAGCGAACCCGGATCGAAAGAGACCCAGTACTTC
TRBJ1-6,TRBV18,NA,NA,CASSRVTDSPLHF,TGTGCCAGCTCCCGAGTAACGGATTCACCCCTCCACTTT
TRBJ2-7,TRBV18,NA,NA,CASSPQEINYEQYF,TGTGCCAGCTCACCCCAGGAGATTAACTACGAGCAGTACTTC
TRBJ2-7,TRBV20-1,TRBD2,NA,CSATGTNSYEQYF,TGCAGTGCTACCGGGACTAACTCCTACGAGCAGTACTTC
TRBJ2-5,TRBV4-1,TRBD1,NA,CASSQDGGQGGTQYF,TGCGCCAGCAGCCAAGATGGGGGACAGGGAGGGACCCAGTACTTC
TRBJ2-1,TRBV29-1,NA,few,CSVVSFYNEQFF,TGCAGCGTTGTTTCTTTCTACAATGAGCAGTTCTTC
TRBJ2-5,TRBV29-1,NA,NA,CSVAVDGGETQYF,TGCAGCGTTGCAGTAGACGGAGGCGAGACCCAGTACTTC
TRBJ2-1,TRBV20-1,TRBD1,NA,CSAETGTDISQQFF,TGCAGTGCTGAAACCGGGACAGACATCTCACAGCAGTTCTTC
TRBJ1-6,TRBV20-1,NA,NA,CSANPEHRDSPLHF,TGCAGTGCTAACCCGGAGCACCGGGATTCACCCCTCCACTTT
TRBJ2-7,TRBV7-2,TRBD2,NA,CASSPKRGAYEQYF,TGTGCCAGCAGCCCCAAGCGGGGGGCTTACGAGCAGTACTTC
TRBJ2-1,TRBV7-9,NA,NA,CATAGHGAYNEQFF,TGTGCCACCGCCGGACATGGGGCCTACAATGAGCAGTTCTTC
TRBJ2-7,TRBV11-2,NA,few,CASSPRDNLYYEQYF,TGTGCCAGCAGCCCACGGGACAACTTATACTACGAGCAGTACTTC
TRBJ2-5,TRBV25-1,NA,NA,CASSDPGVETQYF,TGTGCCAGCAGTGATCCGGGAGTTGAGACCCAGTACTTC
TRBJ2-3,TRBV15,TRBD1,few,CATSRLRTGSSDTQYF,TGTGCCACCAGCAGACTCCGGACAGGGAGCTCAGATACGCAGTATTTT
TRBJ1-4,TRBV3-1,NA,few,CASSLPTGKLFF,TGTGCCAGCAGCCTCCCTACAGGAAAACTGTTTTTT
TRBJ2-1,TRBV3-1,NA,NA,CASSQVGSDNEQFF,TGTGCCAGCAGCCAAGTCGGCAGTGACAATGAGCAGTTCTTC